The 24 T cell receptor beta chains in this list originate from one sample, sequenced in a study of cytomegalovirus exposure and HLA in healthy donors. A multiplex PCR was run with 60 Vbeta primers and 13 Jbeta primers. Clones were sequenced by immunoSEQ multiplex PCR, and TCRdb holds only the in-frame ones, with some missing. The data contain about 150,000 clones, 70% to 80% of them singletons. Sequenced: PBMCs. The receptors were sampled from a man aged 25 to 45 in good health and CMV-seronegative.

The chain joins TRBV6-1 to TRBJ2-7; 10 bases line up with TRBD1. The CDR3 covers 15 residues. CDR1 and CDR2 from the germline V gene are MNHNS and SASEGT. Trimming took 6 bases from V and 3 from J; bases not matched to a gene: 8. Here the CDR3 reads CASRGGQGGNYEQYF. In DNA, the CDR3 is TGTGCCAGCAGAGGAGGACAGGGGGGGAACTACGAGCAGTACTTC.

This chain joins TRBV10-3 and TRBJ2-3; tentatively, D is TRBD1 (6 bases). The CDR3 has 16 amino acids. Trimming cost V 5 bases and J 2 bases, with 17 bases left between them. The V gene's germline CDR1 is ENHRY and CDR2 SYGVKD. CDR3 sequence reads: CAISSQQGTLTDTQYF. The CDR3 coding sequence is TGTGCCATCAGTAGCCAACAGGGTACCCTCACAGATACGCAGTATTTT.

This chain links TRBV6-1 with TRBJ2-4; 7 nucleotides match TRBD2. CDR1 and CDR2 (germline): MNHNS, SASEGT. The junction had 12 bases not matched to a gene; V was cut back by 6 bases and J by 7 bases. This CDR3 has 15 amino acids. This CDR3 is CASSPQGGAGNIQYF. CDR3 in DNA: TGTGCCAGCAGCCCTCAGGGAGGGGCTGGCAACATTCAGTACTTC.

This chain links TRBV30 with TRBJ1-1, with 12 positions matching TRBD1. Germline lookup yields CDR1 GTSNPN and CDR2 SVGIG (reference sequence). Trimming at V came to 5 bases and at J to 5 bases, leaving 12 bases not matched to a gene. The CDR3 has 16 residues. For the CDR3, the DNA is TGTGCCTGGGCGCCGGGACAGGGGGCGCTTCGGACTGAAGCTTTCTTT. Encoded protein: CAWAPGQGALRTEAFF.

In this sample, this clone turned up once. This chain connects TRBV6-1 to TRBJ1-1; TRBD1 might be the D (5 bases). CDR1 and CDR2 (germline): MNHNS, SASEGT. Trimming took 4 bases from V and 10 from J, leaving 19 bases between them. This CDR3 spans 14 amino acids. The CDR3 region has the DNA TGTGCCAGCAGTGTTGGGGGGTGTATTAAGGGAGCTTTCTTT. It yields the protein CASSVGGCIKGAFF.

CDR3 bases: TGTGCCAGTAGTATCATGGCAGGGGGCACCCAGCCCCAGCATTTT. Encoded protein: CASSIMAGGTQPQHF. This chain connects TRBV19 to TRBJ1-5; the match to TRBD1 covers 8 bases. The CDR3 length is 15 residues. Trimming cost V 3 bases and J 7 bases; bases outside gene matches: 8. Germline values: CDR1 LNHDA, CDR2 SQIVND (reference sequence).

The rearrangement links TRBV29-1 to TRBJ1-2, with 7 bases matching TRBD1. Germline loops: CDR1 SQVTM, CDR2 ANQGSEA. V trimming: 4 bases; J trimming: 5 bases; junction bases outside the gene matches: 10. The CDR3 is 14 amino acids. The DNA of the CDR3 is TGCAGCGTTGCCCTGACAGGGAGGTCTTATGGCTACACCTTC. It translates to CSVALTGRSYGYTF.

In DNA, the CDR3 is TGTGCCAGCAGGGTTTCGACAGGGATAGACTATGGCTACACCTTC. Encoded protein: CASRVSTGIDYGYTF. V and J are TRBV6-1 and TRBJ1-2; the match to TRBD1 covers 7 bases. In germline, CDR1 is MNHNS, CDR2 SASEGT. This CDR3 comprises 15 residues. V shed 6 bases, J shed 3 bases, and the junction held 10 bases outside the gene matches.

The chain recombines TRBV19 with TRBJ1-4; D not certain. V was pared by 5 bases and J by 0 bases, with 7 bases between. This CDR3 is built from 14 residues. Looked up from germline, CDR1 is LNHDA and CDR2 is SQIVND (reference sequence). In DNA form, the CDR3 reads TGTGCCAGTAGTCCCGGGACAACTAATGAAAAACTGTTTTTT. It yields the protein CASSPGTTNEKLFF.

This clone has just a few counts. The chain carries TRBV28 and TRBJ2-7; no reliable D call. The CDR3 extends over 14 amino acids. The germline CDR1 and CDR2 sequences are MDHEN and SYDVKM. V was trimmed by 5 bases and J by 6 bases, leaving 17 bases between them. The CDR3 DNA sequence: TGTGCCAGCAGTCCCCCCCCCTCGCGCCGCGAGCAGTACTTC. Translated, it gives CASSPPPSRREQYF. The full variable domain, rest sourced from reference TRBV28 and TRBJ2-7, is DVKVTQSSRYLVKRTGEKVFLECVQDMDHENMFWYRQDPGLGLRLIYFSYDVKMKEKGDIPEGYSVSREKKERFSLILESASTNQTSMYLCASSPPPSRREQYFGPGTRLTVT.

This CDR3 is CASEQGATGELFF. The CDR3 DNA is TGTGCCAGCGAACAGGGGGCGACCGGGGAGCTGTTTTTT. This chain connects TRBV19 to TRBJ2-2, with 9 bases that match TRBD1. Losses at the gene ends were 9 bases for V and 5 bases for J; bases not matched to a gene: 4. The CDR3 totals 13 residues. Germline CDR1 LNHDA, CDR2 SQIVND (reference sequence).

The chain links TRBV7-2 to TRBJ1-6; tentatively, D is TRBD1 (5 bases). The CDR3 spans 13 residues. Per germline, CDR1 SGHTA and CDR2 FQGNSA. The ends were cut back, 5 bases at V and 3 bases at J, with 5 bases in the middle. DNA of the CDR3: TGTGCCAGCAGCGACAGCTATAATTCACCCCTCCACTTT. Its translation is CASSDSYNSPLHF.

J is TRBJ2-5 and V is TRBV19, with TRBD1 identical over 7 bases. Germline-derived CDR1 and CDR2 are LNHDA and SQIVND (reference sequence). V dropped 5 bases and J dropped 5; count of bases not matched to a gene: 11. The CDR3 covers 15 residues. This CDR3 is CASSYTGEPWETQYF. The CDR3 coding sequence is TGTGCCAGTAGTTACACAGGGGAACCGTGGGAGACCCAGTACTTC.

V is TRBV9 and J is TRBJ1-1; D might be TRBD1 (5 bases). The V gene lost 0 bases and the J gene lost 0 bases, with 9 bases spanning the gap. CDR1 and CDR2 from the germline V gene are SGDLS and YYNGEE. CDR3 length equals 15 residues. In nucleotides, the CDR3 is TGTGCCAGCAGCGTAGCTGGGGCAATGAACACTGAAGCTTTCTTT. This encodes CASSVAGAMNTEAFF.

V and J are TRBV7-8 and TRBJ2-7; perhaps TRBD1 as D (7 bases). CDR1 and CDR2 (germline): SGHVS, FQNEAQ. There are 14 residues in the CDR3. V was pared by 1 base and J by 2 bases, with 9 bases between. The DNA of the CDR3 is TGTGCCAGCAGCTTAGGCGGGACAGCCTACGAGCAGTACTTC. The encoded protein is CASSLGGTAYEQYF.

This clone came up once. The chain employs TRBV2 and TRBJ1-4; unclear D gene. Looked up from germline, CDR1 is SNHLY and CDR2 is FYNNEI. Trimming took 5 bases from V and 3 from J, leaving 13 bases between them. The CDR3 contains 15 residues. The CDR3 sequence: CASSTGSASNEKLFF. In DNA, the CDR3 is TGTGCCAGCAGTACGGGGTCGGCTTCTAATGAAAAACTGTTTTTT.

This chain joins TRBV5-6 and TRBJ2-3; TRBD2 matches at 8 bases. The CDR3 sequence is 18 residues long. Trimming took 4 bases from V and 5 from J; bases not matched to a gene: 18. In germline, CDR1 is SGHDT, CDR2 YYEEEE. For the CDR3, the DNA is TGTGCCAGCAGCGCCCTCACAGCGGGGACTAGGATTGGAGATACGCAGTATTTT. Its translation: CASSALTAGTRIGDTQYF.

The CDR3 bases are TGTGCCAGCAGCTTCGGGACAGGGCAAGAGACCCAGTACTTC. Translated: CASSFGTGQETQYF. This rearrangement joins TRBV7-3 to TRBJ2-5, with 9 bases that match TRBD1. Germline CDR1 and CDR2: SGHTA and FQGTGA. The V gene end was trimmed by 3 bases and the J gene end by 2 bases; junction bases not matched to a gene: 1. The CDR3 runs to 14 residues.

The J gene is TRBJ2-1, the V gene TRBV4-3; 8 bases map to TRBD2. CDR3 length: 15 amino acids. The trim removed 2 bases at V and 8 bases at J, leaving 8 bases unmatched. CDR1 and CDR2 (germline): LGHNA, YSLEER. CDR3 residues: CASSQRGGPSDEQFF. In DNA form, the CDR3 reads TGCGCCAGCAGCCAACGGGGGGGACCCTCGGATGAGCAGTTCTTC.

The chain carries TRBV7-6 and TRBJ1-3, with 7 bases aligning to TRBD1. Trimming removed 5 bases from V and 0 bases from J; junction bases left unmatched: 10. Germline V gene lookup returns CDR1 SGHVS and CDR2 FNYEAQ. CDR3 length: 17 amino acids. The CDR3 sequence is CASSPPGQDSSGNTIYF. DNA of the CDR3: TGTGCCAGCAGCCCTCCCGGACAGGATAGCTCTGGAAACACCATATATTTT.

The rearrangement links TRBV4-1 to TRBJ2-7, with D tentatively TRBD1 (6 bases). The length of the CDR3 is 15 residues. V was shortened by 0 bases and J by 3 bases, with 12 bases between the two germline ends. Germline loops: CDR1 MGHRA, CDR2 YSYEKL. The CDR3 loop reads CASSQEGGVGYEQYF. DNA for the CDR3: TGCGCCAGCAGCCAAGAAGGGGGAGTTGGCTACGAGCAGTACTTC.

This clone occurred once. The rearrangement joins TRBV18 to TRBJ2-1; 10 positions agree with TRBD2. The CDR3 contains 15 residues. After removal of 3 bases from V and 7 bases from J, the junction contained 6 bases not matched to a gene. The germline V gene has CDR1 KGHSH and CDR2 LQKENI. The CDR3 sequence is CASSPWTSGANEQFF. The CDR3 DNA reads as TGTGCCAGCTCACCTTGGACTAGCGGTGCTAATGAGCAGTTCTTC.

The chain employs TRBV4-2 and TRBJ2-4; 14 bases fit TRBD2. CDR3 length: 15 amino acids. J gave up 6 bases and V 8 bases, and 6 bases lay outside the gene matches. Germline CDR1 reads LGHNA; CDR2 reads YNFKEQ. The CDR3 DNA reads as TGTGCCAGCCGAGGACTAGCGGGGGGAGGAAACATTCAGTACTTC. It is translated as CASRGLAGGGNIQYF.

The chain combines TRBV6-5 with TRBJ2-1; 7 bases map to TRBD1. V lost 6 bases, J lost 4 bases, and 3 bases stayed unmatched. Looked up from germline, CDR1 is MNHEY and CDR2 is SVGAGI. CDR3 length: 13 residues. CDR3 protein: CASRGQSYNEQFF. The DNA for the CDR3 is TGTGCCAGCAGGGGACAGTCATACAATGAGCAGTTCTTC.